This T cell receptor beta chain is from a study of T cells in Graves' hyperthyroidism and ophthalmopathy. Whole-study findings and limits: The model forecast ophthalmopathy, anticipating it by a median approximately 6 months before onset.

The V gene lost 3 bases and the J gene lost 4 bases, with 12 bases spanning the gap. This CDR3 comprises 14 residues. Per the germline V gene, CDR1 is SGHRS and CDR2 is YFSETQ. In its sample, this clonotype was seen many times. Its cognate antigen is unknown. What was amplified from RNA transcripts were TCR beta CDR3 regions. Using the HTBI primer set, a first-round RT-PCR was run on the TCR CDR3. Via MiXCR, TCRdb re-called the multiplex PCR reads, giving one row per CDR3 protein. The sample holds approximately 400,000 distinct CDR3 sequences, 14% seen once. The sequenced sample was blood. This sequence was found in a woman aged 25 to 39 with Graves' ophthalmopathy. This chain joins TRBV5-1 and TRBJ2-3; either TRBD1 or TRBD2 may supply D (5 bases each). The CDR3 coding sequence is TGCGCCAGCAGCTCCGGGACCCCCGCAGATACGCAGTATTTT. Its protein is CASSSGTPADTQYF.